These 9 T cell receptor beta chains were sequenced from one sample in a study of CD8 T cells in ankylosing spondylitis. Which antigens these TCRs recognize remains unknown. MiXCR, run by TCRdb on the 5' RACE reads, gives a single entry per CDR3 protein. Found here are under 450,000 distinct CDR3 sequences, 17% of them singletons; the top ten hold approximately 1%. Study-wide findings and caveats: It appeared that ankylosing spondylitis blood was characterized by a TCR beta motif of about eight highly homologous variants.

Input material: blood, either unsorted or a sorted T cell fraction (not recorded which). The origin of the receptors is a male donor with ankylosing spondylitis.

This clonotype was observed a few times. The V and J genes are TRBV7-3 and TRBJ2-2; tentative D call: TRBD2 (5 bases). The CDR3 length is 15 residues. V lost 1 base to trimming and J lost 1 base, with 7 bases between them. Germline V gene lookup returns CDR1 SGHTA and CDR2 FQGTGA. The CDR3 coding sequence is TGTGCCAGCAGCTTAAACGGGATGAACACCGGGGAGCTGTTTTTT. Translating it yields CASSLNGMNTGELFF.

V is TRBV5-1 and J is TRBJ2-5, with TRBD2 identical over 8 bases. V lost 0 bases to trimming and J lost 7 bases; unmatched junction nucleotides: 5. The length of the CDR3 is 14 residues. The V gene's germline CDR1 is SGHRS and CDR2 YFSETQ. For the CDR3, the DNA is TGCGCCAGCAGCTTGGGTAGCGGGGATGTGACCCAGTACTTC. Translated: CASSLGSGDVTQYF. The full variable domain, completed using reference TRBV5-1 and TRBJ2-5, is KAGVTQTPRYLIKTRGQQVTLSCSPISGHRSVSWYQQTPGQGLQFLFEYFSETQRNKGNFPGRFSGRQFSNSRSEMNVSTLELGDSALYLCASSLGSGDVTQYFGPGTRLLVL.

This clonotype has only a few counts. The genes are TRBV3-1 and TRBJ1-6; a possible D gene is TRBD1 (5 bases). The germline V and J ends were trimmed by 1 base and 5 bases, with 12 bases remaining between them. The germline V gene encodes CDR1 LGHDT and CDR2 YNNKEL (reference sequence). This CDR3 is 16 amino acids long. CDR3 sequence: CASSQVGSGNNSPLHF. DNA of the CDR3: TGTGCCAGCAGCCAAGTGGGTTCAGGGAATAATTCACCCCTCCACTTT.

This clonotype was found a few times. The chain joins TRBV6-2 or TRBV6-3 to TRBJ1-1; 9 bases line up with TRBD1. The J segment lost 5 bases and the V segment lost 4 bases, leaving 2 bases of the junction unmatched. The germline V gene encodes CDR1 MNHEY and CDR2 SVGEGT. This CDR3 comprises 13 residues. CDR3 loop: CASSWDRVTEAFF. The CDR3, as DNA: TGTGCCAGCAGTTGGGACAGGGTGACTGAAGCTTTCTTT.

This clonotype was recorded many times. The CDR3 DNA is TGTGCCAGCAGTCCGCACAGGGGAGCGGGCAATGAGCAGTTCTTC. This translates into CASSPHRGAGNEQFF. The chain has TRBV12-3 or TRBV12-4 and TRBJ2-1; D might be TRBD1 (7 bases). The germline V and J ends were trimmed by 5 bases and 6 bases, with 17 bases remaining between them. The CDR3 has 15 amino acids.

V is TRBV6-1 and J is TRBJ1-6, with 9 bases fitting TRBD1. CDR3 size: 15 residues. The germline gives CDR1 MNHNS, CDR2 SASEGT. Trimming at V came to 6 bases and at J to 7 bases, leaving 7 bases not matched to a gene. CDR3 sequence reads: CASREWTGDNSPLHF. The CDR3 DNA is TGTGCCAGCAGGGAGTGGACAGGGGACAATTCACCCCTCCACTTT.

The gene calls are TRBV3-1 and TRBJ2-1; TRBD2 matches 7 bases. Losses at the gene ends were 1 base for V and 0 bases for J; bases not matched to a gene: 9. In germline, CDR1 is LGHDT, CDR2 YNNKEL (reference sequence). The CDR3 is made up of 18 amino acids. This chain's CDR3 is CASSQAILAASSYNEQFF. DNA of the CDR3: TGTGCCAGCAGCCAAGCCATCCTAGCGGCGAGCTCCTACAATGAGCAGTTCTTC.

This clonotype was observed a few times. The genes are TRBV5-1 and TRBJ1-2, with TRBD1 as a possible D gene (6 bases). Germline V lookup: CDR1 SGHRS, CDR2 YFSETQ. This CDR3 comprises 15 residues. Trimming cost V 0 bases and J 7 bases, with 16 bases left between them. The CDR3, as DNA: TGCGCCAGCAGCTTGGAGGGGAACCCCAGGGGTGGCTACACCTTC. This gives the protein CASSLEGNPRGGYTF.

There are a few counts of this clonotype. The chain is built from TRBV29-1 and TRBJ2-7, with D unclear. The CDR3 consists of 11 residues. CDR1 and CDR2 (germline): SQVTM, ANQGSEA. V was clipped by 1 base and J by 2 bases, with 3 bases between them. The CDR3 DNA reads as TGCAGCGTTGAAGGGCCCTACGAGCAGTACTTC. Translated, it gives CSVEGPYEQYF.